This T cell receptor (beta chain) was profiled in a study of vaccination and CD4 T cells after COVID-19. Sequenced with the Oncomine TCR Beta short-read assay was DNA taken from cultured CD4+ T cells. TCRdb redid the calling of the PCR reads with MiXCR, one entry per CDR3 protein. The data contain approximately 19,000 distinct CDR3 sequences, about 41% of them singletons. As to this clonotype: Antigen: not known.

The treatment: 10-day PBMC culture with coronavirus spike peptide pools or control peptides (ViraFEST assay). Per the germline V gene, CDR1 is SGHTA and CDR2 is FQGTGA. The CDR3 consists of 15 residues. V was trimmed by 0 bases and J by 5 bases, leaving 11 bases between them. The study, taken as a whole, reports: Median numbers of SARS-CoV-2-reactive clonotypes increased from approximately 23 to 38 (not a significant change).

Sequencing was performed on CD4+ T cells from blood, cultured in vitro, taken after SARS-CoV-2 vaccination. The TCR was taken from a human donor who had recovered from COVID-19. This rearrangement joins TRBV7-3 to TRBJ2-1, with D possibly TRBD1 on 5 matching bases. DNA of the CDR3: TGTGCCAGCAGCTTAACAATCGACAGAGACAATGAGCAGTTCTTC. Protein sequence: CASSLTIDRDNEQFF.